Listed here are 13 T cell receptor beta chains from one sample, sequenced in a study of cytomegalovirus exposure and HLA in healthy donors. Researchers ran the PCR with 60 Vbeta and 13 Jbeta primers. Assay: immunoSEQ multiplex PCR; the TCRdb copy retains only in-frame clones and omits some. The table lists roughly 150,000 clones, with about 1.6% in the top ten. Sequencing input: PBMCs. These TCRs come from a woman in her forties or fifties in good health and CMV-seronegative.

The CDR3 nucleotides are TGTGCCAGCAGCCCGTTAACAGGGGGCGCAGCAGATACGCAGTATTTT. Residues: CASSPLTGGAADTQYF. The chain combines TRBV5-4 with TRBJ2-3; 9 nucleotides agree with TRBD1. Germline V gene data show CDR1 as SGHNT and CDR2 as YYREEE (reference sequence). V trimming: 4 bases; J trimming: 4 bases; junction bases outside the gene matches: 10. This CDR3 is 16 amino acids long. The full variable domain, completed using reference TRBV5-4 and TRBJ2-3, is ETGVTQSPTHLIKTRGQQVTLRCSSQSGHNTVSWYQQALGQGPQFIFQYYREEENGRGNFPPRFSGLQFPNYSSELNVNALELDDSALYLCASSPLTGGAADTQYFGPGTRLTVL.

This sequence joins TRBV6-4 and TRBJ2-1, with TRBD2 matching over 8 bases. The trim removed 2 bases at V and 4 bases at J, leaving 10 bases unmatched. CDR1 and CDR2 (germline): MRHNA, SNTAGT. This CDR3 comprises 17 residues. The DNA of the CDR3 is TGTGCCAGCAGTGACGGGCGGGGGGCCGCTAGTTACAATGAGCAGTTCTTC. Its translation is CASSDGRGAASYNEQFF.

J is TRBJ2-7 and V is TRBV5-1; a weak D match, TRBD2 (6 bases). The CDR3 is 11 amino acids. Per the germline V gene, CDR1 is SGHRS and CDR2 is YFSETQ. V dropped 7 bases and J dropped 6 bases, with 11 bases sitting between them. The CDR3 bases are TGCGCCAGCCAAGGAGGGCCCGAGCAGTACTTC. It encodes CASQGGPEQYF.

The chain links TRBV28 to TRBJ1-4; 9 positions match TRBD1. This CDR3 comprises 15 residues. V was pared by 5 bases and J by 5 bases, with 6 bases of the junction left unmatched. CDR1 is MDHEN, CDR2 SYDVKM, per germline. CDR3 nucleotides: TGTGCCAGCAGTGTCACAGGGGGCCCCAATGAAAAACTGTTTTTT. Translation: CASSVTGGPNEKLFF.

The V and J genes are TRBV9 and TRBJ2-3; 7 nucleotides agree with TRBD2. This CDR3 is 15 amino acids long. Unmatched junction bases numbered 2, after V lost 1 base and J lost 0 bases. Germline CDR1 and CDR2: SGDLS and YYNGEE. CDR3 amino acids: CASSVKRDSTDTQYF. CDR3 nucleotide sequence: TGTGCCAGCAGCGTAAAGCGGGATAGCACAGATACGCAGTATTTT.

The chain links TRBV9 to TRBJ1-2, with 8 bases fitting TRBD1. In germline, CDR1 is SGDLS, CDR2 YYNGEE. This CDR3 region has 14 residues. Losses at the gene ends were 0 bases for V and 8 bases for J; bases not matched to a gene: 6. The CDR3 DNA sequence: TGTGCCAGCAGCGTAGGGACAGGGCTTGAAGGCTACACCTTC. Protein sequence: CASSVGTGLEGYTF.

As regards this clone: The junction departs from the called germline gene at one end, perhaps through a read error. The rearrangement links TRBV30 to TRBJ2-1, with 10 bases lining up with TRBD1. The CDR3 has 15 amino acids. The V gene's germline CDR1 is GTSNPN and CDR2 SVGIG (reference sequence). CDR3 region: CAGSGGTGAHNEQFF. CDR3 sequence (DNA): TGTGCCGGGAGTGGAGGGACAGGGGCCCACAATGAGCAGTTCTTC.

The chain combines TRBV6-6 with TRBJ2-5; D gene uncertain. The germline V and J ends were trimmed by 4 bases and 1 base, with 10 bases remaining between them. The CDR3 totals 14 residues. The germline gives CDR1 MNHNY, CDR2 SVGAGI (reference sequence). The CDR3 spells CASSSAGSQETQYF. Here the CDR3 DNA reads TGTGCCAGCAGTTCAGCAGGATCCCAAGAGACCCAGTACTTC.

The chain joins TRBV27 to TRBJ2-2; 8 nucleotides line up with TRBD2. After removal of 2 bases from V and 8 bases from J, the junction contained 7 bases not matched to a gene. CDR1 and CDR2 from the germline V gene are MNHEY and SMNVEV (reference sequence). The CDR3 extends over 15 amino acids. The CDR3, as DNA: TGTGCCAGCAGTTTACCCAGCGGGAGTCGAGGGGAGCTGTTTTTT. The encoded protein is CASSLPSGSRGELFF.

The V call is TRBV5-1, the J call TRBJ1-4; D gene ambiguous. V shed 5 bases and J shed 3 bases, with 11 bases lying between them. The CDR3 totals 14 residues. CDR1 and CDR2 (germline): SGHRS, YFSETQ. CDR3 bases: TGCGCCAGCAGTTCGGGGTCGGCTAATGAAAAACTGTTTTTT. Translating it yields CASSSGSANEKLFF.

The chain joins TRBV9 to TRBJ2-5, with 8 bases aligning to TRBD2. Unmatched junction bases numbered 5, after V lost 3 bases and J lost 1 base. Per the germline V gene, CDR1 is SGDLS and CDR2 is YYNGEE. CDR3 size: 15 residues. In DNA form, the CDR3 reads TGTGCCAGCAGCGCTTTTAGCGGGGCCCAAGAGACCCAGTACTTC. Translated, it gives CASSAFSGAQETQYF.

The chain carries TRBV6-1 and TRBJ1-2; no firm D call. The CDR3 is 13 amino acids. The germline V gene has CDR1 MNHNS and CDR2 SASEGT. Between the trimmed V and J ends, which lost 5 bases and 5 bases, there was a span of 12 bases. The CDR3 loop is CASSLQTTYGYTF. The CDR3 DNA reads TGTGCCAGCAGTCTACAGACGACATATGGCTACACCTTC.

The chain combines TRBV14 with TRBJ2-1; 7 nucleotides match TRBD2. Germline V gives CDR1 SGHDN, CDR2 FVKESK. V shed 6 bases and J 4 bases; nucleotides not matched to a gene: 12. The CDR3 totals 16 residues. The CDR3 protein is CASSSPGRVQYNEQFF. The CDR3 nucleotides are TGTGCCAGCAGTTCCCCAGGGAGGGTGCAATACAATGAGCAGTTCTTC.